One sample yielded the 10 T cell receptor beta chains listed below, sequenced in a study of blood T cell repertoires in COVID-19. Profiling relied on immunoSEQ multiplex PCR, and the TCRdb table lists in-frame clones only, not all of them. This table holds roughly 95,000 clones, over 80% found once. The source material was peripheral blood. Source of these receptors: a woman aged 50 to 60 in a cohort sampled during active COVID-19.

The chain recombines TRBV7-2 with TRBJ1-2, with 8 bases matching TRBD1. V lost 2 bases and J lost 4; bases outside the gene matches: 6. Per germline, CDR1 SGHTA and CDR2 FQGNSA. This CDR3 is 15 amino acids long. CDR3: CASSLRQGYAYGYTF. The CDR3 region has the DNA TGTGCCAGCAGCTTACGACAGGGGTATGCCTATGGCTACACCTTC.

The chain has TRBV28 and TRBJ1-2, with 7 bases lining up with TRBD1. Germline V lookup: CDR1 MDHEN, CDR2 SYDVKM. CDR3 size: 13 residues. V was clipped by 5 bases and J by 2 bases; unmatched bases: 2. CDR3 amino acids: CASSGTENYGYTF. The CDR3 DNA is TGTGCCAGCAGTGGGACAGAGAACTATGGCTACACCTTC.

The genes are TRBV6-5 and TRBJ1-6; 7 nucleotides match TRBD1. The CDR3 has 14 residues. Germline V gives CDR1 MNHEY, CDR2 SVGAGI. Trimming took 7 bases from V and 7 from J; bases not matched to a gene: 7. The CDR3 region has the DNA TGTGCCAGCAACGGGGCAGGGGGGAATTCACCCCTCCACTTT. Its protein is CASNGAGGNSPLHF.

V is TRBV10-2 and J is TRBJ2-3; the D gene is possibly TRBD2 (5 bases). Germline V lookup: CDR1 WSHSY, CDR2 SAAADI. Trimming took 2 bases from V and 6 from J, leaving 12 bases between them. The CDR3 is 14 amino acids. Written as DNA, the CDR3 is TGCGCCAGCAGTGAGGGGGTCGGACTTGATACGCAGTATTTT. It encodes CASSEGVGLDTQYF.

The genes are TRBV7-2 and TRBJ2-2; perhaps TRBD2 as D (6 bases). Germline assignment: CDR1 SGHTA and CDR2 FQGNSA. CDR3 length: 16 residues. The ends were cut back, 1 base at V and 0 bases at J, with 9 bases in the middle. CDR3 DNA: TGTGCCAGCAGCTTAGTTGGACTAACGAACACCGGGGAGCTGTTTTTT. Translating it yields CASSLVGLTNTGELFF.

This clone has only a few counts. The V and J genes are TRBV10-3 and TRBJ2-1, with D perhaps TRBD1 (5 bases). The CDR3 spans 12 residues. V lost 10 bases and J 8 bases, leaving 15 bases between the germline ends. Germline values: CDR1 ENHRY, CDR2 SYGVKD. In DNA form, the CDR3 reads TGTGCCACCGCCAAGGGGTCGCATGAGCAGTTCTTC. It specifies CATAKGSHEQFF.

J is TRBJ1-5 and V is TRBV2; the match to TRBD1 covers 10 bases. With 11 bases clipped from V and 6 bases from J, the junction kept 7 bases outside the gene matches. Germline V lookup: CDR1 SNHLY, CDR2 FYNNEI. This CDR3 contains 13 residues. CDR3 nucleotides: TGTGCCGCGAGACAGGGGGCTGGTCAGCCCCAGCATTTT. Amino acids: CAARQGAGQPQHF.

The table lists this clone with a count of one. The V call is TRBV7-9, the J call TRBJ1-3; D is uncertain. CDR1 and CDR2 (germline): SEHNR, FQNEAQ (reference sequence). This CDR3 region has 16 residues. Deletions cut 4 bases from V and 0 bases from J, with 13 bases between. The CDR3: CASSWGDPNSGNTIYF. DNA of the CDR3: TGTGCCAGCAGCTGGGGAGACCCAAACTCTGGAAACACCATATATTTT.

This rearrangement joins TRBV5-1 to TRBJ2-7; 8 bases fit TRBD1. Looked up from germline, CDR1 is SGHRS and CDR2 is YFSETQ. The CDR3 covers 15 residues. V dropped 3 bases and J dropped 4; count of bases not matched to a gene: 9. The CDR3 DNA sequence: TGCGCCAGCAGCTCACGCGGACAGGGAATATACGAGCAGTACTTC. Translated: CASSSRGQGIYEQYF. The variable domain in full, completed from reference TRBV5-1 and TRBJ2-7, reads KAGVTQTPRYLIKTRGQQVTLSCSPISGHRSVSWYQQTPGQGLQFLFEYFSETQRNKGNFPGRFSGRQFSNSRSEMNVSTLELGDSALYLCASSSRGQGIYEQYFGPGTRLTVT.

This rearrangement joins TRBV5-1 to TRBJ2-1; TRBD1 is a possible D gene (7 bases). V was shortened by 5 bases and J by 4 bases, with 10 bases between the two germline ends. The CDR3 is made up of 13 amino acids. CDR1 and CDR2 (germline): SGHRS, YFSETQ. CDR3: CASSPGGYNEQFF. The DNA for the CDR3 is TGCGCCAGCAGTCCAGGGGGGTACAATGAGCAGTTCTTC.